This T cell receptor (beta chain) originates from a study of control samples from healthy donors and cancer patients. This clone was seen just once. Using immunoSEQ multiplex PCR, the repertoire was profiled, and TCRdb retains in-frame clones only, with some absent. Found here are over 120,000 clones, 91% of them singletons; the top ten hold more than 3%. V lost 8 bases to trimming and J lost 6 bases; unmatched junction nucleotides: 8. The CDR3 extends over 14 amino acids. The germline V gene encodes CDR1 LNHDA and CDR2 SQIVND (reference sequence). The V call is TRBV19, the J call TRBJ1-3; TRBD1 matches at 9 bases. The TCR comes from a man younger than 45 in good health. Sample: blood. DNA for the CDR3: TGTGCCAGTCTACCGGGACAGGGTTTAAACACCATATATTTT. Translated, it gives CASLPGQGLNTIYF.